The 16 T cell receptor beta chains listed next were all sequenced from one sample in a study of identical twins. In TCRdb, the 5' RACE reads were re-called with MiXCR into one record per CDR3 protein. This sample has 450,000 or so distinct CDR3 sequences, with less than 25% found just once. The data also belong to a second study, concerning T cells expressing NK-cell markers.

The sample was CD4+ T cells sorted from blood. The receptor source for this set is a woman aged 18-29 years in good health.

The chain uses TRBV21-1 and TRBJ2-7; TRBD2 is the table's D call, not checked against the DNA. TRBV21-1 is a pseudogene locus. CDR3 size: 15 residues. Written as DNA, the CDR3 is TGTGCCAGCAGCTTGCGACTAGGACCGAGGTACGAGCAGTACTTC. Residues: CASSLRLGPRYEQYF.

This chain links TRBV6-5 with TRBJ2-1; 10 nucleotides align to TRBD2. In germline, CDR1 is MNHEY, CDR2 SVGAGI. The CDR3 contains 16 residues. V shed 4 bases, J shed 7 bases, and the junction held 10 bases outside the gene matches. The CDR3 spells CASSFSSGRPGNEQFF. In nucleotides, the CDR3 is TGTGCCAGCAGTTTTAGTAGCGGGAGGCCCGGGAATGAGCAGTTCTTC.

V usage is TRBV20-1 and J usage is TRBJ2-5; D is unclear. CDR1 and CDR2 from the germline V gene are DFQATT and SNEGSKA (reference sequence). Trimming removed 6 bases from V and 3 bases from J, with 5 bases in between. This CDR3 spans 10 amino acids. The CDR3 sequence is CSATEETQYF. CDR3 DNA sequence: TGCAGTGCAACCGAAGAGACCCAGTACTTC.

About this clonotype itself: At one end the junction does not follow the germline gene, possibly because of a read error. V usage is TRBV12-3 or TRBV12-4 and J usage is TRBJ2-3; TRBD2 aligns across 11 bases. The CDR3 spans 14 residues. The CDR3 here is CASSVAGGPGTQYF. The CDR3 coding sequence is TGTGCCAGCAGTGTAGCGGGAGGGCCCGGTACGCAGTATTTT.

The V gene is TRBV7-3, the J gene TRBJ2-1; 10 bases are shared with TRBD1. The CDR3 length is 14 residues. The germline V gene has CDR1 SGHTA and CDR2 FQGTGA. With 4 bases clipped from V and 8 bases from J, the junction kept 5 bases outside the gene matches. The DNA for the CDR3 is TGTGCCAGCAGCTCGTCGACAGGGGGCGATGAGCAGTTCTTC. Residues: CASSSSTGGDEQFF.

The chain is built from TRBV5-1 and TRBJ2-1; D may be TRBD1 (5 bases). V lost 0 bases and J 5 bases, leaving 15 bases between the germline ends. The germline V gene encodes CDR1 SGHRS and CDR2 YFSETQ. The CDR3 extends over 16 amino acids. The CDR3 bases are TGCGCCAGCAGCTTGGACAGGAGAAACCAAAACAATGAGCAGTTCTTC. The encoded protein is CASSLDRRNQNNEQFF.

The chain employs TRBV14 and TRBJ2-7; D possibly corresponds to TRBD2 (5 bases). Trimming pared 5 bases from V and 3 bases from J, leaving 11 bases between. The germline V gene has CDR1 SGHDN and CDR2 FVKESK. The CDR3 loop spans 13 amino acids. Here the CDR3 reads CASSTRGNYEQYF. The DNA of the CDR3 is TGTGCCAGCAGCACACGGGGAAACTACGAGCAGTACTTC.

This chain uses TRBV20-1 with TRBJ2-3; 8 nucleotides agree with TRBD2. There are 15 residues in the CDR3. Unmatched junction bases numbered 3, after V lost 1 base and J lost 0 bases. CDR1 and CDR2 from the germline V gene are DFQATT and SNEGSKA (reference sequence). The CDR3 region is CSARVGTSSTDTQYF. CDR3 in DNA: TGCAGTGCTAGAGTCGGGACTAGTAGCACAGATACGCAGTATTTT.

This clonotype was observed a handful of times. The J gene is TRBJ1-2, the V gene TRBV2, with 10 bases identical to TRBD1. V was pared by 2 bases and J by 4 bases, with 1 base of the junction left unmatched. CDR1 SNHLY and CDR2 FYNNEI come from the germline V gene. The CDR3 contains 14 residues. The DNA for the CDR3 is TGTGCCAGCAGTGAACGGACAGGGGGCTATGGCTACACCTTC. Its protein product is CASSERTGGYGYTF.

The CDR3 DNA is TGTGCCAGCAGCTGGGCGACAAACTCCTACGAGCAGTACTTC. As protein: CASSWATNSYEQYF. The V call is TRBV5-5, the J call TRBJ2-7; D remains ambiguous. Germline V gene lookup returns CDR1 SGHKS and CDR2 YYEKEE (reference sequence). V gave up 3 bases and J gave up 0 bases, with 10 bases separating them. CDR3 length equals 14 residues.

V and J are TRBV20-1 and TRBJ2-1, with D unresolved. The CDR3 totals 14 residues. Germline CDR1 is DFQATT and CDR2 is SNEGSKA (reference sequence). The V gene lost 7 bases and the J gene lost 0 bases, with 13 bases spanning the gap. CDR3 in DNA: TGCAGTGTGGTAGGTCCTAGCTCCTACAATGAGCAGTTCTTC. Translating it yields CSVVGPSSYNEQFF.

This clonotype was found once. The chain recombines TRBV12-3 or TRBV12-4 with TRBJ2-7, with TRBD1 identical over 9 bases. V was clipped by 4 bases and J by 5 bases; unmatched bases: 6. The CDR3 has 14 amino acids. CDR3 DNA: TGTGCCAGCAGTTCGACACAGGGGGCGCACGAGCAGTACTTC. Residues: CASSSTQGAHEQYF.

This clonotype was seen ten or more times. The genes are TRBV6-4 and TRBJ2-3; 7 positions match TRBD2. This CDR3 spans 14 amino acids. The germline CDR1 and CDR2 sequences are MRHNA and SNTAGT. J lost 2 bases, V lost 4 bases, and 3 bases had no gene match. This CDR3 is CASSGLADTDTQYF. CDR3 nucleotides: TGTGCCAGCAGTGGGCTAGCGGACACAGATACGCAGTATTTT.

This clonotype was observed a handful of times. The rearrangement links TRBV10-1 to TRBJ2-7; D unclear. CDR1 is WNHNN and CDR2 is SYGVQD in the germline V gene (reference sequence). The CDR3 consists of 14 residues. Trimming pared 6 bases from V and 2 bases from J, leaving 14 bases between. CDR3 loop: CASSTSRSTYEQYF. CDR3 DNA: TGCGCCAGCAGCACATCGCGGTCTACCTACGAGCAGTACTTC.

CDR3 protein: CSARSGRGQETQYF. The CDR3 region has the DNA TGCAGTGCTAGATCGGGTAGGGGACAAGAGACCCAGTACTTC. V is TRBV20-1 and J is TRBJ2-5; tentatively, D is TRBD1 (5 bases). Trimming left V 2 bases short and J 2 bases short, with 12 bases between. From germline, CDR1 is DFQATT and CDR2 SNEGSKA (reference sequence). The CDR3 sequence is 14 residues long.

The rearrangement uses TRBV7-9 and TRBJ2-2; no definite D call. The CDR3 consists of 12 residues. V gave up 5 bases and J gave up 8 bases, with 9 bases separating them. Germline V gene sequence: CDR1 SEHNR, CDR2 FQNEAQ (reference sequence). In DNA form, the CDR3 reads TGTGCCAGCAGCGGACCCCGGGGGGAGCTGTTTTTT. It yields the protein CASSGPRGELFF.